These T cell receptor beta chains were read from a single sample in a study of molecular identifiers for immune sequencing clone quantification. TCRdb re-analysed the PCR reads in MiXCR, keeping a single row per CDR3 protein. The repertoire holds a few hundred thousand distinct CDR3 sequences, with roughly a quarter as singletons. The sample comprised naive CD8+ T cells from blood, with Jurkat cell RNA spiked in. The receptor set was obtained from a human donor in good health. Some libraries in this study had Jurkat cell RNA spiked in. CDR3s include the opening cysteine and the closing phenylalanine or tryptophan. The D gene is left open where the match is weak. For some rows the clone size is stated as once, few or many, or as a class when expanded; others skip it.

d_gene | abundance | j_gene | v_gene | CDR3aa | CDR3nt
- | - | TRBJ1-3 | TRBV27 | CASKDWRESPIYF | TGTGCCAGCAAAGATTGGCGGGAGTCCCCCATATATTTT
- | - | TRBJ2-3 | TRBV7-8 | CASSPASVGDTQYF | TGTGCCAGCAGCCCGGCGTCCGTTGGAGATACGCAGTATTTT
TRBD2 | - | TRBJ2-2 | TRBV5-1 | CASSLDATSGRNTGELFF | TGCGCCAGCAGCTTGGATGCGACTAGCGGGAGAAACACCGGGGAGCTGTTTTTT
- | - | TRBJ2-7 | TRBV4-1 | CASSQAQEGYSYEQYF | TGCGCCAGCAGCCAAGCCCAAGAGGGGTACTCCTACGAGCAGTACTTC
- | - | TRBJ2-3 | TRBV12-3/TRBV12-4 | CASSPTGDSLVDTQYF | TGTGCCAGCAGTCCCACCGGAGATTCCCTCGTGGATACGCAGTATTTT
- | - | TRBJ1-5 | TRBV6-2/TRBV6-3 | CASSYEGWGNQPQHF | TGTGCCAGCAGTTACGAAGGTTGGGGCAATCAGCCCCAGCATTTT
- | - | TRBJ2-7 | TRBV19 | CASSLIGGHEQYF | TGTGCCAGTAGTCTTATTGGGGGGCACGAGCAGTACTTC
- | few | TRBJ1-3 | TRBV7-9 | CASSPGTYPIYF | TGTGCCAGCAGCCCAGGAACGTACCCCATATATTTT
TRBD1 | many | TRBJ2-5 | TRBV28 | CASSFTTGGNRVTQYF | TGTGCCAGCAGTTTCACCACAGGGGGCAATCGAGTGACCCAGTACTTC
- | many | TRBJ1-1 | TRBV5-1 | CASRYGSDTEAFF | TGCGCCAGCAGGTACGGGTCGGACACTGAAGCTTTCTTT